This T cell receptor (beta chain) was identified in a study of blood T cell repertoires in COVID-19. Overall study: The study drew acute and convalescent COVID-19 samples from the United States, Italy and Spain. PBMCs, B-cell-depleted T cells, or T cells provided the cDNA or gDNA that made up the material.

V lost 7 bases to trimming and J lost 1 base; unmatched junction nucleotides: 8. The CDR3 contains 15 residues. Germline V lookup: CDR1 GTSNPN, CDR2 SVGIG (reference sequence). Per the original data handling: Cell counts per sample came from amplifying reference gene primers. The table came from immunoSEQ multiplex PCR; TCRdb's copy has only in-frame clones and leaves some out. V and J calls and clone size are given by that table; D and trimming were obtained from the DNA. This sample has about 160,000 clones; 82% occur once, and the top ten carry around a fifth. The sequenced sample consisted of peripheral blood. The sequence was collected from a woman older than 75 with acute or convalescent COVID-19. The chain links TRBV30 to TRBJ2-1, with TRBD1 matching 9 bases. For the CDR3, the DNA is TGTGCCTACGGAGGCGGACAGGGGTCCTACAATGAGCAGTTCTTC. Its translation: CAYGGGQGSYNEQFF.